This T cell receptor (beta chain) was observed in a study of control samples from healthy donors and cancer patients. V dropped 1 base and J dropped 5 bases, with 6 bases sitting between them. Germline values: CDR1 SGHRS, CDR2 YFSETQ. The CDR3 covers 13 residues. TCRdb's table, derived via immunoSEQ multiplex PCR, lists solely in-frame clones and lacks some. The table records about 180,000 clones, 85% to 95% of them present only once. This sequence joins TRBV5-1 and TRBJ2-2; no definite D call. Sequenced material: blood. This clonotype was sampled from a woman aged 18 to 35 in good health. This chain's CDR3 is CASSLFDTGELFF. DNA for the CDR3: TGCGCCAGCAGCTTGTTCGATACCGGGGAGCTGTTTTTT.